The rows below give T cell receptor beta chains drawn from one sample of a study of ipilimumab plus nivolumab after autologous stem cell transplantation. Libraries were prepared by immunoSEQ multiplex PCR; TCRdb keeps only in-frame clonotypes and omits some of them. There are about 18,000 clones in the sample; almost 80% occur only once, and roughly 10% lies in the top ten. Sequenced material: PBMCs, taken in a trial of ipilimumab plus nivolumab as post-transplant consolidation. These receptors originate from a male donor with diffuse large B-cell lymphoma. The CDR3 runs from the conserved cysteine through the conserved F or W. D genes are given only for firm matches. A row's size may be missing; if present it is once, few, many or a size class.

CDR3aa: CASSGLRNEQFF; CDR3nt: TGTGCCAGCAGCGGACTAAGGAATGAGCAGTTCTTC; v_gene: TRBV7-9; len: 12; abundance: -; d_gene: -; j_gene: TRBJ2-1
CDR3aa: CAWEGTGLNTEAFF; CDR3nt: TGTGCCTGGGAGGGGACAGGGCTGAACACTGAAGCTTTCTTT; v_gene: TRBV30; len: 14; abundance: few; d_gene: TRBD1; j_gene: TRBJ1-1
CDR3aa: CASSLSGDRLNYGYTF; CDR3nt: TGTGCCAGCAGTTTATCAGGGGACAGACTCAACTATGGCTACACCTTC; v_gene: TRBV6-6; len: 16; abundance: -; d_gene: TRBD1; j_gene: TRBJ1-2
CDR3aa: CASSSQGGYEQYF; CDR3nt: TGTGCCAGCAGCTCCCAGGGGGGGTACGAGCAGTACTTC; v_gene: TRBV7-8; len: 13; abundance: -; d_gene: -; j_gene: TRBJ2-7
CDR3aa: CASSLGEGTAVNSPLHF; CDR3nt: TGCGCCAGCAGCCTTGGGGAGGGGACAGCTGTTAATTCACCCCTCCACTTT; v_gene: TRBV5-1; len: 17; abundance: -; d_gene: TRBD1; j_gene: TRBJ1-6
CDR3aa: CASTRTDTQYF; CDR3nt: TGTGCCAGCACCCGCACAGATACGCAGTATTTT; v_gene: TRBV7-2; len: 11; abundance: -; d_gene: -; j_gene: TRBJ2-3
CDR3aa: CASSLSSGGSYEQYF; CDR3nt: TGTGCCAGCAGTTTATCGTCAGGTGGTTCCTACGAGCAGTACTTC; v_gene: TRBV28; len: 15; abundance: -; d_gene: -; j_gene: TRBJ2-7
CDR3aa: CASSPAQGTEAFF; CDR3nt: TGTGCCAGCAGCCCGGCCCAGGGCACTGAAGCTTTCTTT; v_gene: TRBV2; len: 13; abundance: -; d_gene: -; j_gene: TRBJ1-1
CDR3aa: CASSYTYLTNYGYTF; CDR3nt: TGTGCCAGCAGTTACACTTACCTCACTAACTATGGCTACACCTTC; v_gene: TRBV6-6; len: 15; abundance: -; d_gene: -; j_gene: TRBJ1-2
CDR3aa: CASSGRYEQYF; CDR3nt: TGTGCCAGCAGCGGGAGGTACGAGCAGTACTTC; v_gene: TRBV2; len: 11; abundance: medium-sized; d_gene: TRBD2; j_gene: TRBJ2-7
CDR3aa: CASSLAGREQFF; CDR3nt: TGTGCCAGCAGCTTGGCGGGTAGAGAGCAGTTCTTC; v_gene: TRBV5-6; len: 12; abundance: -; d_gene: -; j_gene: TRBJ2-1
CDR3aa: CASSYEVGEKLFF; CDR3nt: TGTGCCAGCAGTTACGAGGTTGGTGAAAAACTGTTTTTT; v_gene: TRBV6-6; len: 13; abundance: -; d_gene: -; j_gene: TRBJ1-4
CDR3aa: CASSLGRGKAHTDTQYF; CDR3nt: TGTGCCAGCAGCTTAGGGAGGGGAAAAGCACACACAGATACGCAGTATTTT; v_gene: TRBV7-2; len: 17; abundance: -; d_gene: -; j_gene: TRBJ2-3
CDR3aa: CASSYGGTGTQYF; CDR3nt: TGCGCCAGCAGCTACGGGGGGACAGGGACCCAGTACTTC; v_gene: TRBV5-1; len: 13; abundance: -; d_gene: -; j_gene: TRBJ2-5